This T cell receptor beta chain was captured in a study of blood T cell repertoires in COVID-19. Study-wide background: The analysed material was cDNA or gDNA that came from T cells, B-cell-depleted T cells, or PBMCs.

In the authors' methods: It was from reference gene primer amplification that nucleated cell counts were estimated. Some clones are missing from TCRdb's copy, which holds only in-frame ones; the method was immunoSEQ multiplex PCR. Clonal size and the V and J genes are those of that table, whereas D and trimming came from the DNA. Among more than 95,000 clones listed, 83% were seen once. In germline, CDR1 is SGHTA, CDR2 FQGNSA. The CDR3 is made up of 14 amino acids. V lost 2 bases and J lost 2, with 9 bases in between. This TCR derives from a man older than 75 with active or convalescent COVID-19. V usage is TRBV7-2 and J usage is TRBJ1-2; possibly TRBD1 for D (5 bases). The sequencing sample was made of peripheral blood. The CDR3 coding sequence is TGTGCCAGCAGCTTAAGCGGGGCCAACTATGGCTACACCTTC. This encodes CASSLSGANYGYTF.